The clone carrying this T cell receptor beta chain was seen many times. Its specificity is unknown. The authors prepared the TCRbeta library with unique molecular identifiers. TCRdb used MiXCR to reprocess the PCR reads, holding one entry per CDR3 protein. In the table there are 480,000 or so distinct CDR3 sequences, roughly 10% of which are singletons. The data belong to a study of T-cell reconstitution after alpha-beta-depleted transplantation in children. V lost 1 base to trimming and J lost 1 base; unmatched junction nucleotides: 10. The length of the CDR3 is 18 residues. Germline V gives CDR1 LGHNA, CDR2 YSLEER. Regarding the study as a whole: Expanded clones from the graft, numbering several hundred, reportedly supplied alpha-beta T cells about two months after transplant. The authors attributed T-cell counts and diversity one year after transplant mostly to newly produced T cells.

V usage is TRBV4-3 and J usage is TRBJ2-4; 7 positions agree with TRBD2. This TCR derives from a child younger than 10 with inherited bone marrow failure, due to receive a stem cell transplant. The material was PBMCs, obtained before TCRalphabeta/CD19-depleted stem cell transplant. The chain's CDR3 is CASSQVFLTSAAKNIQYF. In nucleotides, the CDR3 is TGCGCCAGCAGCCAAGTCTTCCTAACTAGCGCGGCCAAAAACATTCAGTACTTC.